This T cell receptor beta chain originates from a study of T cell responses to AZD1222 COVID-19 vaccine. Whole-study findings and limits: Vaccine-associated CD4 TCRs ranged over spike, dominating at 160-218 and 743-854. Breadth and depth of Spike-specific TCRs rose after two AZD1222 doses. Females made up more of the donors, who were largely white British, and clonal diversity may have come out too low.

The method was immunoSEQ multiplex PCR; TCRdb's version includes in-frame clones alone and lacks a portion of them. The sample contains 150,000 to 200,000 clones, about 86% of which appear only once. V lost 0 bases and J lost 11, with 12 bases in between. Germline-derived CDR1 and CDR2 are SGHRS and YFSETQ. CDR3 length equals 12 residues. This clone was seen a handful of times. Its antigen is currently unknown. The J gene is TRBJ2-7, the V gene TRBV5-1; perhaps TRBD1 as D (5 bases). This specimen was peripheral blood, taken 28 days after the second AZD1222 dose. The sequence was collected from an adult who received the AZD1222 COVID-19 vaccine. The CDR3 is CASSLEGVGKYF. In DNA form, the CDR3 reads TGCGCCAGCAGCTTGGAAGGGGTCGGAAAGTACTTC.